This T cell receptor beta chain was identified in a study of human T cells and chemical hapten exposure. Across the whole study: Patch tests applied 0.01% DPC to the upper back, read at 6 days.

This CDR3 has 13 residues. Per germline, CDR1 SNHLY and CDR2 FYNNEI. Trimming pared 4 bases from V and 6 bases from J, leaving 9 bases between. Stated time point: patch test 2, 6 weeks after DPC sensitization. Treatment specified: therapeutic diphenylcyclopropenone sensitization with weekly scalp DPC. One entry per CDR3 protein results from TCRdb running MiXCR on the RACE reads. The table shows roughly 380,000 distinct CDR3 sequences, with about 6% occurring only once. Sequenced material: whole blood, taken in connection with sensitization to the hapten diphenylcyclopropenone (DPC). The receptor comes from a woman younger than 35 with alopecia areata. Some clones in this sample may be carry-over from other donors' samples. This chain uses TRBV2 with TRBJ2-2, with D possibly being TRBD2 (5 bases). CDR3 DNA: TGTGCCAGCAGTGTTGAGGGAGCCGGGGAGCTGTTTTTT. The encoded protein is CASSVEGAGELFF.